This TCR beta chain was captured in a study of early T cells in non-severe SARS-CoV-2 infection. Study-wide background: Alpha and beta chains were unpaired, from unsorted whole-blood bulk RNA. The study, taken as a whole, reports: Anti-spike CD8 specificities were favored by VDJdb matching, whose results missed private and CD4 specificities.

cDNA molecules, individually, were tagged with unique molecular identifiers. In TCRdb, the 5' RACE reads were re-called with MiXCR into one record per CDR3 protein. Of some 87,000 distinct CDR3 sequences in the sample, 9.5% to 13% were seen once. This CDR3 is 14 amino acids long. CDR1 MNHEY and CDR2 SVGAGI come from the germline V gene. V was cut by 0 bases and J by 1 base, with 7 bases left in between. This clonotype was observed many times. Its antigen is currently unknown. Sequenced sample: whole blood. The V and J genes are TRBV6-5 and TRBJ2-7; D is possibly TRBD2 (6 bases). The TCR comes from an adult who was a healthcare worker with PCR-confirmed SARS-CoV-2 infection or an uninfected control (not recorded which). The CDR3 loop reads CASSYSGGSYEQYF. The CDR3 region has the DNA TGTGCCAGCAGTTACTCTGGAGGGTCCTACGAGCAGTACTTC.